This is a list of T cell receptor beta chains from one sample in a study of blood T cell repertoires in COVID-19. The method was immunoSEQ multiplex PCR; TCRdb's version includes in-frame clones alone and lacks a portion of them. This table holds around 250,000 clones, roughly 80% found once. The material sequenced was PBMCs or T cells enriched from blood (not recorded which). Receptor source: a man aged 35 to 55 who had been exposed to COVID-19. Each CDR3 is given without its conserved first and last residue.

j_call v_call cdr3_aa
TRBJ2-7 TRBV27 ASRPGPRSYEQY
TRBJ2-7 TRBV7-9 ASRGGHEQY
TRBJ2-2 TRBV7-2 ASSLGGSMNTGELF
TRBJ2-3 TRBV19 ASTIAGVAGGRDTQY
TRBJ1-1 TRBV29-1 SDLKEDRLFPEAF
TRBJ2-5 TRBV5-1 ASSLARGMEAETQY
TRBJ2-6 TRBV18 ASSQGLAGTSGANVLT
TRBJ2-7 TRBV19 ASSVDRGRYEQY
TRBJ1-2 TRBV7-9 ASSPGVDYGYT
TRBJ2-7 TRBV5-1 ASPSDSPPGLETYEQY
TRBJ2-6 TRBV19 ASSQQLTSGANVLT
TRBJ2-1 TRBV9 ASSVARLAGGSYNEQF
TRBJ1-5 TRBV30 AWSGNTGNQPQH
TRBJ2-7 TRBV7-8 ASSFLSGTSVSYEQY
TRBJ2-5 TRBV29-1 SVAREILGGTQY
TRBJ1-2 TRBV7-9 ASSLEHPHGYT
TRBJ1-1 TRBV11-1 ASSSRGYRTEAF
TRBJ1-3 TRBV6-6 ASSRGQGFSGNTIY
TRBJ1-6 TRBV7-8 ASSLTGPDSPLH
TRBJ2-5 TRBV29-1 SVSGRRSETQY
TRBJ1-1 TRBV5-1 ASSPEGQKNTEAF
TRBJ1-5 TRBV19 ASSIAPEAVGQPQH
TRBJ2-2 TRBV6-4 ASSEMAGGTGELF
TRBJ1-4 TRBV7-9 ASSPQDTRGEKLF
TRBJ2-7 TRBV5-5 ASSLELTDNYEQY
TRBJ2-2 TRBV2 ASTLGGTGELF
TRBJ2-1 TRBV5-4 ASSDHNREQF
TRBJ2-1 TRBV5-4 ASSLSGGDEQF
TRBJ2-1 TRBV5-6 ASSLAGRDEQF
TRBJ2-1 TRBV18 ASLKQGFNEQF
TRBJ2-7 TRBV6-6 ASSHRTSGIHEQY
TRBJ2-1 TRBV5-1 ASSSSGRWDEQF
TRBJ2-7 TRBV5-3 ARREHLTSPYEQY
TRBJ1-2 TRBV12-3/TRBV12-4 ASSLASYGYT
TRBJ2-7 TRBV12-3/TRBV12-4 ASSPTGVEQY
TRBJ2-3 TRBV7-2 ASSLGGTSGSGVRGTQY
TRBJ2-5 TRBV5-6 ASSLPRGQETQY
TRBJ1-3 TRBV5-1 ASSEQGALGNTIY
TRBJ1-2 TRBV28 ASTLGQFYGYT
TRBJ1-1 TRBV5-8 ASTIRHTNTEAF
TRBJ2-5 TRBV5-1 ASSLSGTPAETQY
TRBJ2-3 TRBV18 ASSPVGTDTQY
TRBJ1-5 TRBV7-8 ASSPTGGYQPQH
TRBJ2-1 TRBV18 ASSAGTAIEQF
TRBJ1-5 TRBV30 AWDAGSNQPQH
TRBJ1-2 TRBV25-1 ASSGGGVYGYT
TRBJ2-3 TRBV5-1 ASSLGTSPNTDTQY
TRBJ1-2 TRBV27 ASSSKLYGYT
TRBJ1-5 TRBV5-6 ASSLLAQGNQPQH
TRBJ2-1 TRBV7-2 ASSLTPTSGLSYNEQF
TRBJ1-1 TRBV27 ASSTRNTVNTEAF
TRBJ2-7 TRBV19 ASSIRLGRDGRNYEQY
TRBJ2-5 TRBV11-2 ASSLGELETQY
TRBJ1-1 TRBV30 AWNGDRPDTEAF
TRBJ1-1 TRBV12-3/TRBV12-4 ASRAYTEAF
TRBJ1-2 TRBV11-3 ASSRGTGDLYGYT
TRBJ1-1 TRBV12-3/TRBV12-4 ASSGGPSEAF
TRBJ1-4 TRBV19 ASSDEVGGGEKLF